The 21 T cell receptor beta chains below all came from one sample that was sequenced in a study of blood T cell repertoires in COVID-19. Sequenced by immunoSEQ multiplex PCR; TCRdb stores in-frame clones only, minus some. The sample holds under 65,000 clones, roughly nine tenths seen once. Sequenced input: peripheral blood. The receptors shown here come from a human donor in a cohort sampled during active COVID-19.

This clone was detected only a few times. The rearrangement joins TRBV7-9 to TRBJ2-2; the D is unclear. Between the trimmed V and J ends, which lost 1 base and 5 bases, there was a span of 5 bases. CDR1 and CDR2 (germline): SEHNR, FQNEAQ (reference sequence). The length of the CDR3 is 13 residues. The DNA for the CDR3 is TGTGCCAGCAGCTTAGTTAGAACCGGGGAGCTGTTTTTT. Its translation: CASSLVRTGELFF. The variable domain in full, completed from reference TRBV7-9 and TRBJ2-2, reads DTGVSQNPRHKITKRGQNVTFRCDPISEHNRLYWYRQTLGQGPEFLTYFQNEAQLEKSRLLSDRFSAERPKGSFSTLEIQRTEQGDSAMYLCASSLVRTGELFFGEGSRLTVL.

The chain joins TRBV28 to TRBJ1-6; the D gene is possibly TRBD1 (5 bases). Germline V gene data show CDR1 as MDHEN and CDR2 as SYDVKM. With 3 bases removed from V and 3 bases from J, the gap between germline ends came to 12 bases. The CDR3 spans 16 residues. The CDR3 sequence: CASSFRGHNYNSPLHF. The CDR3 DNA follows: TGTGCCAGCAGTTTTCGCGGACACAACTATAATTCACCCCTCCACTTT. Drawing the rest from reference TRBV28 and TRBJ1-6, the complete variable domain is DVKVTQSSRYLVKRTGEKVFLECVQDMDHENMFWYRQDPGLGLRLIYFSYDVKMKEKGDIPEGYSVSREKKERFSLILESASTNQTSMYLCASSFRGHNYNSPLHFGNGTRLTVT.

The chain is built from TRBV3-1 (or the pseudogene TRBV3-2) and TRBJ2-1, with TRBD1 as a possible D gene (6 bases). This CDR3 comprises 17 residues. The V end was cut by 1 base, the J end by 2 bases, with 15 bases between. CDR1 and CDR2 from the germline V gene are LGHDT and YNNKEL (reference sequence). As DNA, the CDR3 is TGTGCCAGCAGCCAAGGCACAGGGTGGGAGCCCTACAATGAGCAGTTCTTC. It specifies CASSQGTGWEPYNEQFF.

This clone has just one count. As DNA, the CDR3 is TGTGCCAGCAGTGAACAGCGGGCATCCTCCTACGAGCAGTACTTC. Its translation is CASSEQRASSYEQYF. The chain carries TRBV6-1 and TRBJ2-7, with D perhaps TRBD2 (6 bases). This CDR3 contains 15 residues. Trimming pared 2 bases from V and 0 bases from J, leaving 11 bases between. From germline, CDR1 is MNHNS and CDR2 SASEGT.

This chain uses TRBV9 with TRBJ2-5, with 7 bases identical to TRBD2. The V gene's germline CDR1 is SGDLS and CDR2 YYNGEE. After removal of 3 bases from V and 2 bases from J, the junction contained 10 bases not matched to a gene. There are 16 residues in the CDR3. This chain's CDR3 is CASSAQVSGGQETQYF. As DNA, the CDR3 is TGTGCCAGCAGCGCCCAGGTCTCCGGGGGGCAAGAGACCCAGTACTTC.

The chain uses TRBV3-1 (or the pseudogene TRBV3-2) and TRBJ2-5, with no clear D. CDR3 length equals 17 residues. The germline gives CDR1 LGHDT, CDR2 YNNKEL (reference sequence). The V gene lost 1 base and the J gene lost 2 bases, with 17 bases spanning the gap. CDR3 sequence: CASSQVVRLFSQETQYF. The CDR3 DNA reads TGTGCCAGCAGCCAAGTTGTGAGACTTTTTTCACAAGAGACCCAGTACTTC.

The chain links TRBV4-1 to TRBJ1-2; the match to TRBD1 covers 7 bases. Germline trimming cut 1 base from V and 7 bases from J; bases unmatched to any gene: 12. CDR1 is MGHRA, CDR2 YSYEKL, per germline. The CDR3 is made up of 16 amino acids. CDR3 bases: TGCGCCAGCAGCCAAGCCATCGACAGGGTTCTCGGTGGCTACACCTTC. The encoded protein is CASSQAIDRVLGGYTF.

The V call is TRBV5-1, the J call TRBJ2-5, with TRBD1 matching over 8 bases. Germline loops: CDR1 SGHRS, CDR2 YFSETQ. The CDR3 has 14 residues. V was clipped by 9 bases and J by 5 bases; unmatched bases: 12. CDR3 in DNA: TGCGCCACCGGGACCGGGACAGGTGAGGAGACCCAGTACTTC. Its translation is CATGTGTGEETQYF.

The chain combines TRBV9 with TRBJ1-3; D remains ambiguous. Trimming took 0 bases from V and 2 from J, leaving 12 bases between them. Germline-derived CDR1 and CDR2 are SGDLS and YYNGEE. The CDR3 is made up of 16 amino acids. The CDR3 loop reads CASSVDDSQPGNTIYF. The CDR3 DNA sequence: TGTGCCAGCAGCGTAGATGACTCCCAGCCTGGAAACACCATATATTTT. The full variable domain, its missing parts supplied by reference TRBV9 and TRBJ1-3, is DSGVTQTPKHLITATGQRVTLRCSPRSGDLSVYWYQQSLDQGLQFLIQYYNGEERAKGNILERFSAQQFPDLHSELNLSSLELGDSALYFCASSVDDSQPGNTIYFGEGSWLTVV.

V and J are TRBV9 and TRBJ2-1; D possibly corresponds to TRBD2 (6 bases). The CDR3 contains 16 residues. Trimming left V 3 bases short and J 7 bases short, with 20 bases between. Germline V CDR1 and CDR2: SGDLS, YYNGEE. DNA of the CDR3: TGTGCCAGCAGCGCCCCCTTGGCGGGGATTATTAATGAGCAGTTCTTC. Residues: CASSAPLAGIINEQFF. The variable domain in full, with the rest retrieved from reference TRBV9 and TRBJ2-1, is DSGVTQTPKHLITATGQRVTLRCSPRSGDLSVYWYQQSLDQGLQFLIQYYNGEERAKGNILERFSAQQFPDLHSELNLSSLELGDSALYFCASSAPLAGIINEQFFGPGTRLTVL.

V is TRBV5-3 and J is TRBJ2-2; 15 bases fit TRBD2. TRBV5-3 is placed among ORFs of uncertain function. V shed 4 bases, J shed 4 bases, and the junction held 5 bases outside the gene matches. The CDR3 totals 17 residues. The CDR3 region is CARSPGLAGGGTGELFF. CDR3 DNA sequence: TGTGCCAGAAGCCCGGGACTAGCGGGGGGCGGCACCGGGGAGCTGTTTTTT.

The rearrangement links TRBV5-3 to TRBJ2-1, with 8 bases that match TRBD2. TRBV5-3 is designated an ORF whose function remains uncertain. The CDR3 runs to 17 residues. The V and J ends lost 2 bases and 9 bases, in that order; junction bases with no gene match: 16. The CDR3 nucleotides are TGTGCCAGAAGCTTCAACTTAACGACTAGCGCGGAGGGTGAGCAGTTCTTC. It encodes CARSFNLTTSAEGEQFF.

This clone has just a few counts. CDR3 amino acids: CASSYGAGWETQYF. CDR3 DNA sequence: TGTGCCAGCAGTTACGGGGCGGGATGGGAGACCCAGTACTTC. The V call is TRBV6-5, the J call TRBJ2-5, with D possibly being TRBD2 (6 bases). The CDR3 has 14 amino acids. Trimming stripped 2 bases from V and 5 bases from J, with 12 bases between. Germline V gene lookup returns CDR1 MNHEY and CDR2 SVGAGI.

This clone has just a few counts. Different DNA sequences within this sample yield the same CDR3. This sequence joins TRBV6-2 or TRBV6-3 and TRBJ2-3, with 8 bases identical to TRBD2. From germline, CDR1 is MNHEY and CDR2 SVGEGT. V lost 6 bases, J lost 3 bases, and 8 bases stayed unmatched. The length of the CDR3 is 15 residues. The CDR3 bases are TGTGCCAGCAGCCAAACTAGCGGACCAACAGATACGCAGTATTTT. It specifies CASSQTSGPTDTQYF.

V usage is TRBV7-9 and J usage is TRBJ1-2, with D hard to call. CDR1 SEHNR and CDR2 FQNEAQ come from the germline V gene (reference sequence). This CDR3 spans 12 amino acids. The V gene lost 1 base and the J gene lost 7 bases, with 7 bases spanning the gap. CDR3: CASSLDEGGYTF. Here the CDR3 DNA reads TGTGCCAGCAGCTTAGATGAGGGTGGCTACACCTTC. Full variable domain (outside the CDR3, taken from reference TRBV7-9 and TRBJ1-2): DTGVSQNPRHKITKRGQNVTFRCDPISEHNRLYWYRQTLGQGPEFLTYFQNEAQLEKSRLLSDRFSAERPKGSFSTLEIQRTEQGDSAMYLCASSLDEGGYTFGSGTRLTVV.

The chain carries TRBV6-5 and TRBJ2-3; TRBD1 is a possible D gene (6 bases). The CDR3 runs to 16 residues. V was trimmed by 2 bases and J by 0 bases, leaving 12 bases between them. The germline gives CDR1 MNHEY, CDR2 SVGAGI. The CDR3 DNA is TGTGCCAGCAGTTACCCAGGGGCCTCTAGCACAGATACGCAGTATTTT. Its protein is CASSYPGASSTDTQYF.

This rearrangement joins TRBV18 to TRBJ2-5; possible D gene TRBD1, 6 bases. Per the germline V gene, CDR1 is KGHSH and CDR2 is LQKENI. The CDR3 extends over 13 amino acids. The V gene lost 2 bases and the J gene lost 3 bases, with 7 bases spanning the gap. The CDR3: CASSPGTKETQYF. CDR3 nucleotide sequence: TGTGCCAGCTCACCAGGGACAAAAGAGACCCAGTACTTC.

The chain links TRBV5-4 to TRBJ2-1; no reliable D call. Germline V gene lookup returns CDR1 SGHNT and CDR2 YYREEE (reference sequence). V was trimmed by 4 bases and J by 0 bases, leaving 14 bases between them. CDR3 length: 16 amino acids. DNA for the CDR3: TGTGCCAGCAGCCCCGGTTACCGAGGCTCCTACAATGAGCAGTTCTTC. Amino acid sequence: CASSPGYRGSYNEQFF.

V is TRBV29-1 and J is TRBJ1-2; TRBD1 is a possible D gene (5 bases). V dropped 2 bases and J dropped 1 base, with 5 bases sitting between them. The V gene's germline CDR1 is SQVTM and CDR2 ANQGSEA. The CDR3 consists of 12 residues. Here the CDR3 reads CSVEQGNYGYTF. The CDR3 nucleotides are TGCAGCGTTGAACAGGGTAACTATGGCTACACCTTC.

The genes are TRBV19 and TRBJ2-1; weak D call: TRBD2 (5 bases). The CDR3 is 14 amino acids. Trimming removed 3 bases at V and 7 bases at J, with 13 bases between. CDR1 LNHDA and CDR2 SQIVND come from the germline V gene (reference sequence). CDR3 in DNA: TGTGCCAGTAGTATCCGGGCCGGGGTAAATGAGCAGTTCTTC. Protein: CASSIRAGVNEQFF.

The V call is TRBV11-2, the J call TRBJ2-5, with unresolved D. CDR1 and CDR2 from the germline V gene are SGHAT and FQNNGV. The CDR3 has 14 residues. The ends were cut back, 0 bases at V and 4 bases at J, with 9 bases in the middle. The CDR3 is CASSLDLSPETQYF. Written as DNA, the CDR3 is TGTGCCAGCAGCTTAGATCTGTCCCCAGAGACCCAGTACTTC. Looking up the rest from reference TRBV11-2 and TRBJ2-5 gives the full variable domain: EAGVAQSPRYKIIEKRQSVAFWCNPISGHATLYWYQQILGQGPKLLIQFQNNGVVDDSQLPKDRFSAERLKGVDSTLKIQPAKLEDSAVYLCASSLDLSPETQYFGPGTRLLVL.